This record looks at one T cell receptor beta chain sequence and its context. What it binds is unknown. The data originate from a study of untreated major depressive disorder. The CDR3 runs to 14 residues. Germline V gene data show CDR1 as MGHDK and CDR2 as SYGVNS. V dropped 4 bases and J dropped 3; count of bases not matched to a gene: 0. Assay used: immunoSEQ multiplex PCR; TCRdb lists only in-frame clones, some missing. The table has roughly 14,000 clones, around nine tenths seen once; the top ten hold about 0.82%. DSM-IV major depressive disorder patients had Hamilton Rating Scale scores of 18 or more. No major medical conditions, Axis I/II comorbidities, regular medication, or illicit drugs. Study-level findings and limits: TRBV25-01 and TRBV02-01 followed the flow pattern without significance. Compared with controls, depressed patients showed more TRBV05-01 (Vbeta 5.1) usage in CD4+ T cells.

The sequencing sample was made of CD4+ T cells from PBMCs. This TCR derives from a man between 25 and 39 years old with major depressive disorder. This chain connects TRBV25-1 to TRBJ2-2, with 9 positions matching TRBD1. The CDR3 loop reads CASSGTGDTGELFF. The CDR3, as DNA: TGTGCCAGCAGTGGGACAGGGGACACCGGGGAGCTGTTTTTT.